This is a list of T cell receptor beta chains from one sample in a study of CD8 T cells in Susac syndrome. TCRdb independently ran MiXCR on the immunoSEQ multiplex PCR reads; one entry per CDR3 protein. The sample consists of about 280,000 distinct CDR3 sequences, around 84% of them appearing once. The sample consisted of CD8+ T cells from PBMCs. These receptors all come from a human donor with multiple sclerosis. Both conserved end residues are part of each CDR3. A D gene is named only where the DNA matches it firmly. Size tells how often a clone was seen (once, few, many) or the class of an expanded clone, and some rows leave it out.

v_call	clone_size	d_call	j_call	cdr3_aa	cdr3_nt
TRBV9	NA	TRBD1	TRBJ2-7	CASSTSDRVHEQYF	TGTGCCAGCAGCACCTCGGACAGGGTCCACGAGCAGTACTTC
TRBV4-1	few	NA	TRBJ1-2	CASSQGHLYGYTF	TGCGCCAGCAGCCAGGGACATTTATATGGCTACACCTTC
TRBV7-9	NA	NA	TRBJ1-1	CATERGNTEAFF	TGTGCCACCGAGAGGGGGAACACTGAAGCTTTCTTT
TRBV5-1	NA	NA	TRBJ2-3	CASSLKRERFTDTQYF	TGCGCCAGCAGCTTGAAACGGGAGCGGTTCACAGATACGCAGTATTTT
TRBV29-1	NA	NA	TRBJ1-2	CSVPGPSAGGYTF	TGCAGCGTTCCCGGGCCCTCAGCGGGTGGCTACACCTTC
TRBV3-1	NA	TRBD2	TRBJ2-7	CASSQAWEGIKEQYF	TGTGCCAGCAGCCAAGCGTGGGAGGGGATAAAAGAGCAGTACTTC
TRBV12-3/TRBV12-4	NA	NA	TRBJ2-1	CASGPVVVYNEQFF	TGTGCCAGCGGACCCGTAGTCGTCTACAATGAGCAGTTCTTC
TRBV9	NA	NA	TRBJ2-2	CASSEGGYTGELFF	TGTGCCAGCTCGGAGGGGGGTTACACCGGGGAGCTGTTTTTT
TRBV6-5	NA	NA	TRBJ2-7	CASSYQLDGHPPYEQYF	TGTGCCAGCAGTTATCAGTTGGACGGCCACCCTCCCTACGAGCAGTACTTC
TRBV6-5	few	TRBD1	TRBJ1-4	CASSPDRLELFF	TGTGCCAGCAGCCCGGACAGGTTGGAACTGTTTTTT
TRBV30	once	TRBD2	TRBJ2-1	CAFSGRYNEQFF	TGTGCCTTTAGCGGGAGGTACAATGAGCAGTTCTTC
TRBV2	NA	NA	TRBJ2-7	CACLLRGEQYF	TGTGCCTGCCTCCTGAGGGGCGAGCAGTACTTC
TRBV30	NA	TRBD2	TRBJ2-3	CAWIGLAGGRTDTQYF	TGTGCCTGGATCGGACTAGCGGGAGGGCGCACAGATACGCAGTATTTT
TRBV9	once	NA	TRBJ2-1	CASSGITSYNEQFF	TGTGCCAGCAGCGGCATCACCTCCTACAATGAGCAGTTCTTC
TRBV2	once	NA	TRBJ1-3	CASSPGANGNTIYF	TGTGCCAGCAGCCCCGGGGCGAATGGAAACACCATATATTTT
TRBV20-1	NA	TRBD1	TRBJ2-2	CSARDSGGTGELFF	TGCAGTGCTAGAGATTCAGGGGGCACCGGGGAGCTGTTTTTT
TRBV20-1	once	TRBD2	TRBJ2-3	CSARDLLATDTQYF	TGCAGTGCTAGAGATCTACTAGCGACAGATACGCAGTATTTT
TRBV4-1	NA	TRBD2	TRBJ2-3	CASSQDLETAGDQDTQYF	TGCGCCAGCAGCCAAGATCTCGAGACAGCGGGAGATCAAGATACGCAGTATTTT
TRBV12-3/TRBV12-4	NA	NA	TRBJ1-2	CASSQGRTYGYTF	TGTGCCAGCAGCCAGGGGCGGACCTATGGCTACACCTTC
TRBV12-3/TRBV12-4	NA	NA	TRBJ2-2	CASTLRLAPGELFF	TGTGCCAGCACCTTACGGCTAGCTCCCGGGGAGCTGTTTTTT
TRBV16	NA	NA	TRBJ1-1	CASSDGQSLNTEAFF	TGTGCCAGCAGCGATGGACAGTCCTTGAACACTGAAGCTTTCTTT
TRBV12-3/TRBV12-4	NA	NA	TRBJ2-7	CASSLVIHEQYF	TGTGCCAGCAGTTTGGTTATCCACGAGCAGTACTTC
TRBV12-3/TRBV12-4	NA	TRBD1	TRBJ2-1	CASSFISGTGDPSEQFF	TGTGCCAGCAGTTTTATCTCAGGGACAGGGGACCCGAGTGAGCAGTTCTTC
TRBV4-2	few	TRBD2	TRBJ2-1	CASSQGRAGEGDEQFF	TGTGCCAGCAGCCAAGGGCGAGCGGGAGAAGGGGATGAGCAGTTCTTC
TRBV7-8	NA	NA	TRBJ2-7	CASSLSGNSYEQYF	TGTGCCAGCAGCTTATCAGGAAACTCCTACGAGCAGTACTTC
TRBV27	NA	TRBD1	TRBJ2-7	CASQLGTGTYEQYF	TGTGCCAGCCAGTTGGGGACAGGGACCTACGAGCAGTACTTC